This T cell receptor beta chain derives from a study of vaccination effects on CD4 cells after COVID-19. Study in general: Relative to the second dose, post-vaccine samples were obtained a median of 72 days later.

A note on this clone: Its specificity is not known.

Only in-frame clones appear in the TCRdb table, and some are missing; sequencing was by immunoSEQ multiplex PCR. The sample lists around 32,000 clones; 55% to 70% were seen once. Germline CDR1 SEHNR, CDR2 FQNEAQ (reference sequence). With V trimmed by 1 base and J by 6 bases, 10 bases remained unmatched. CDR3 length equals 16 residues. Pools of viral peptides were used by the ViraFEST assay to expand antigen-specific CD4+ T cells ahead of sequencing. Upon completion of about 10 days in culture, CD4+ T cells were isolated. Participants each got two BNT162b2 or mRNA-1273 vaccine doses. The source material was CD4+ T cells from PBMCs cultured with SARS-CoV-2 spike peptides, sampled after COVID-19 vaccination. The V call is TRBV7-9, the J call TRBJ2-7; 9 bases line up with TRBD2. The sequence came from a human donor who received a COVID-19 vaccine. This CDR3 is CASSLVSGGGVREQYF. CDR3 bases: TGTGCCAGCAGCTTAGTTTCTGGCGGGGGGGTGCGCGAGCAGTACTTC.